These T cell receptor beta chains were read from a single sample in a study of OX40 agonist ivuxolimab in advanced cancers. Sequenced by immunoSEQ multiplex PCR; TCRdb stores in-frame clones only, minus some. The data contain 55,000 to 90,000 clones, around 86% of them singletons. Sequencing was performed on CD4+ or CD8+ T cells sorted from blood, taken in a trial of the OX40 agonist ivuxolimab. These TCRs come from an adult with an advanced solid tumor such as melanoma, head and neck, liver or kidney cancer. Both conserved end residues are part of each CDR3. The D gene is left open where the match is weak. The size entry is marked missing in some rows and otherwise reads once, few, many or a size class.

size	D	V	J	CDR3	DNA
-	-	TRBV6-6	TRBJ1-1	CASHRDITEAFF	TGTGCCAGCCACAGGGATATCACTGAAGCTTTCTTT
few	-	TRBV28	TRBJ1-1	CASRAGREAFF	TGTGCCAGCAGAGCGGGTCGTGAAGCTTTCTTT
-	-	TRBV5-1	TRBJ1-1	CASSFDMNTEAFF	TGCGCCAGCAGCTTCGACATGAACACTGAAGCTTTCTTT
-	TRBD1	TRBV2	TRBJ2-7	CASSAGTARWYEQYF	TGTGCCAGCAGTGCCGGGACAGCTAGGTGGTACGAGCAGTACTTC
-	TRBD2	TRBV7-2	TRBJ2-7	CASSLRLAGGYEQYF	TGTGCCAGCAGCTTAAGGCTAGCGGGAGGATACGAGCAGTACTTC
-	-	TRBV27	TRBJ1-4	CASSWTVATNEKLFF	TGTGCCAGCAGTTGGACAGTCGCAACTAATGAAAAACTGTTTTTT
-	-	TRBV7-2	TRBJ1-1	CASSTYKNTEAFF	TGTGCCAGCAGCACGTACAAGAACACTGAAGCTTTCTTT
-	-	TRBV4-1	TRBJ2-7	CASSRTESSYEQYF	TGCGCCAGCAGCCGGACTGAGAGCTCCTACGAGCAGTACTTC
-	-	TRBV5-4	TRBJ1-1	CASSSWGFGTEAFF	TGTGCCAGCAGCTCCTGGGGGTTTGGGACTGAAGCTTTCTTT
once	-	TRBV5-5	TRBJ1-4	CASSSGPYQEKLFF	TGTGCCAGCAGCAGCGGACCCTATCAGGAAAAACTGTTTTTT
-	TRBD2	TRBV28	TRBJ2-7	CASITGLASSYEQYF	TGTGCCAGCATCACAGGACTAGCGAGTTCCTACGAGCAGTACTTC
-	-	TRBV5-1	TRBJ2-5	CASSPGDQETQYF	TGCGCCAGCAGCCCGGGCGACCAAGAGACCCAGTACTTC
once	-	TRBV5-4	TRBJ1-3	CASSLVQGSSQISGNTIYF	TGTGCCAGCAGCTTGGTGCAGGGGTCATCTCAAATCTCTGGAAACACCATATATTTT
-	-	TRBV7-9	TRBJ2-5	CASSSLETQYF	TGTGCCAGCAGCTCCCTGGAGACCCAGTACTTC
-	-	TRBV7-9	TRBJ1-5	CASSASPYRFPNQPQHF	TGTGCCAGCAGCGCGTCTCCTTACAGGTTCCCCAATCAGCCCCAGCATTTT
-	-	TRBV27	TRBJ1-2	CASSLSGGHGYTF	TGTGCCAGCAGTTTAAGCGGGGGGCATGGCTACACCTTC
-	-	TRBV28	TRBJ1-2	CASRPPLTYGYTF	TGTGCCAGCAGGCCTCCCCTTACCTATGGCTACACCTTC
-	TRBD1	TRBV29-1	TRBJ2-5	CSANTGEETQYF	TGCAGCGCAAACACAGGGGAAGAGACCCAGTACTTC
-	-	TRBV27	TRBJ2-3	CASSLLGGFTDTQYF	TGTGCCAGCAGTTTATTGGGTGGATTCACAGATACGCAGTATTTT
-	TRBD1	TRBV10-3	TRBJ1-4	CAISETGANEKLFF	TGTGCCATCAGTGAGACAGGGGCTAATGAAAAACTGTTTTTT
-	-	TRBV5-5	TRBJ1-2	CASSLTAGEFSGYTF	TGTGCCAGCAGCTTGACAGCAGGGGAGTTTAGCGGCTACACCTTC
once	-	TRBV7-2	TRBJ1-1	CASSFYQGMNTEAFF	TGTGCCAGCAGCTTTTACCAGGGTATGAACACTGAAGCTTTCTTT
-	TRBD1	TRBV5-4	TRBJ2-2	CASSTGQGAITGELFF	TGTGCCAGCAGCACCGGACAGGGGGCGATCACCGGGGAGCTGTTTTTT
-	-	TRBV30	TRBJ2-3	CAWQRSTTDTQYF	TGTGCCTGGCAGCGGTCGACCACAGATACGCAGTATTTT
-	-	TRBV5-1	TRBJ1-1	CASSPGTSYMNTEAFF	TGCGCCAGCAGCCCCGGGACAAGTTACATGAACACTGAAGCTTTCTTT
-	TRBD2	TRBV29-1	TRBJ2-1	CSVSKAGGPWNEQFF	TGCAGCGTTTCTAAGGCGGGAGGGCCTTGGAATGAGCAGTTCTTC
-	-	TRBV6-1	TRBJ1-3	CASSPPDSGNTIYF	TGTGCCAGCTCTCCCCCGGACTCTGGAAACACCATATATTTT
-	TRBD2	TRBV27	TRBJ2-3	CASRAGGLNTQYF	TGTGCCAGCAGGGCGGGGGGGCTGAATACGCAGTATTTT
once	-	TRBV6-6	TRBJ2-2	CASRITGSGELFF	TGTGCCAGCAGGATAACAGGGAGCGGGGAGCTGTTTTTT
once	-	TRBV14	TRBJ1-6	CASSQLLNSPLHF	TGTGCCAGCAGCCAACTTCTAAATTCACCCCTCCACTTT
-	-	TRBV19	TRBJ1-2	CASSLDKRDYTF	TGTGCCAGTAGTTTAGACAAACGAGACTACACCTTC
-	TRBD1	TRBV5-5	TRBJ2-7	CASKTTGRDNEQYF	TGTGCCAGCAAAACGACAGGGCGAGACAACGAGCAGTACTTC
-	-	TRBV28	TRBJ1-1	CASTRTPGHKEAFF	TGTGCCAGCACCCGAACCCCGGGACACAAGGAAGCTTTCTTT
-	TRBD1	TRBV14	TRBJ1-2	CASSFDRGLGYTF	TGTGCCAGCAGCTTCGACAGGGGGCTTGGCTACACCTTC
-	TRBD2	TRBV7-8	TRBJ2-2	CASSRRLAGGSGGELFF	TGTGCCAGCAGCCGTCGACTAGCGGGAGGTTCGGGCGGGGAGCTGTTTTTT
medium-sized	TRBD1	TRBV18	TRBJ1-2	CASSSTGEAYGYTF	TGTGCCAGCTCGTCGACAGGGGAGGCCTATGGCTACACCTTC
-	-	TRBV5-1	TRBJ1-2	CASSLYAEAYGYTF	TGCGCCAGCAGCTTGTATGCAGAAGCCTATGGCTACACCTTC
-	TRBD2	TRBV7-7	TRBJ2-3	CASSPGLANTDTQYF	TGTGCCAGCAGCCCGGGACTAGCGAACACAGATACGCAGTATTTT
-	-	TRBV2	TRBJ1-1	CASRGARNTEAFF	TGTGCCAGCAGAGGGGCCCGGAACACTGAAGCTTTCTTT
-	-	TRBV2	TRBJ2-7	CASSVSRSSYEQYF	TGTGCCAGCAGTGTATCTCGGTCATCCTACGAGCAGTACTTC
-	-	TRBV5-1	TRBJ2-5	CASSSDIQETQYF	TGCGCCAGCAGCTCGGACATCCAAGAGACCCAGTACTTC
-	-	TRBV5-6	TRBJ2-4	CASSILDLAKNIQYF	TGTGCCAGCAGCATCCTCGACCTAGCCAAAAACATTCAGTACTTC
-	-	TRBV6-6	TRBJ1-2	CASSWQPLGDGYTF	TGTGCCAGCAGTTGGCAGCCTCTTGGCGATGGCTACACCTTC
once	-	TRBV28	TRBJ1-4	CASSLLVHEKLFF	TGTGCCAGCAGTTTGCTGGTCCACGAAAAACTGTTTTTT
-	TRBD2	TRBV6-5	TRBJ2-5	CASSYGAGGGTQYF	TGTGCCAGCAGTTACGGAGCGGGGGGAGGGACCCAGTACTTC